This TCR beta chain was retrieved from a study of T cells after yellow fever vaccination. Germline V gives CDR1 SNHLY, CDR2 FYNNEI. V was shortened by 6 bases and J by 5 bases, with 17 bases between the two germline ends. This CDR3 region has 15 residues. Study-wide results and limits: After the booster, approximately 96% of CD4 and 88% of CD8 primary-response clones were re-detected.

TCRdb independently ran MiXCR on the 5' RACE reads; one entry per CDR3 protein. The sample gives about 350,000 distinct CDR3 sequences, roughly 12% of which show up once; around 20% is in the top ten. As regards this clonotype: The antigen is undetermined.

Sequencing used PBMCs, obtained on the day of the first yellow fever vaccination. The rearrangement uses TRBV2 and TRBJ2-1; tentatively, D is TRBD1 (6 bases). This receptor was taken from a man aged 18 to 29 who received the YFV17D yellow fever vaccine. The CDR3 DNA reads TGTGCCAGCAGGATTGACAGGACAGATCACAATGAGCAGTTCTTC. This translates into CASRIDRTDHNEQFF. Using reference TRBV2 and TRBJ2-1 for the parts outside the CDR3, the full variable domain is EPEVTQTPSHQVTQMGQEVILRCVPISNHLYFYWYRQILGQKVEFLVSFYNNEISEKSEIFDDQFSVERPDGSNFTLKIRSTKLEDSAMYFCASRIDRTDHNEQFFGPGTRLTVL.